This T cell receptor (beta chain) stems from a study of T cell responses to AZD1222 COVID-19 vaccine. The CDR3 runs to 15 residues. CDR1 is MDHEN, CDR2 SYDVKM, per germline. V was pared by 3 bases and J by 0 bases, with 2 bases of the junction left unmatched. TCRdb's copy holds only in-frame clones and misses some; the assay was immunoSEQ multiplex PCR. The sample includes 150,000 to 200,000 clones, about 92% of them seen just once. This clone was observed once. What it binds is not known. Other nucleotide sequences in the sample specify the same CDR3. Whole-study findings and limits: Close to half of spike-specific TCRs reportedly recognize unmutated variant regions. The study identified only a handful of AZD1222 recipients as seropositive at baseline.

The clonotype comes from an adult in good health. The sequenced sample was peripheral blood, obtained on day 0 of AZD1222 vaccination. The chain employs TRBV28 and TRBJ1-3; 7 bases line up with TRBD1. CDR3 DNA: TGTGCCAGCAGTTTTCAGGGGGGCTCTGGAAACACCATATATTTT. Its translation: CASSFQGGSGNTIYF.